The sample holds many counts of the clone carrying this TCR beta chain. Germline lookup yields CDR1 LGHDT and CDR2 YNNKEL (reference sequence). The CDR3 length is 13 residues. V lost 1 base and J lost 5, with 8 bases in between. The data originate from a study of neurological immune-mediated disorders. TCRdb re-called the 5' RACE reads with MiXCR, one entry per CDR3 protein. The table shows 55,000 to 70,000 distinct CDR3 sequences, with around 10% occurring only once. Specified time point: longitudinal time-point 1 (baseline). The chain couples TRBV3-1 to TRBJ1-1; D gene unclear. This TCR derives from a male donor with HTLV-1-associated myelopathy (HAM/TSP). Sequenced: PBMCs. CDR3: CASSQVGYTEAFF. As DNA, the CDR3 is TGTGCCAGCAGCCAAGTAGGGTATACTGAAGCTTTCTTT.